This is a list of T cell receptor beta chains from one sample in a study of PD-L1 blockade in urothelial cancer. The assay was immunoSEQ multiplex PCR, and TCRdb's table has in-frame clones only and misses some. The data show about 87,000 clones, 65% to 85% seen once. Sequenced material: PBMCs, taken around atezolizumab (anti-PD-L1) treatment. The origin of the receptors is a man in his sixties with urothelial cancer. Each CDR3 is given with its conserved first and last residue. A D gene is named only where the DNA matches it firmly. Size is omitted from some rows. Given values are once, few, many or a class for expanded clones.

d_gene: NA; j_gene: TRBJ2-7; abundance: NA; v_gene: TRBV6-1; CDR3aa: CASSEITYSYEQYF; CDR3nt: TGTGCCAGCAGTGAAATCACCTACTCCTACGAGCAGTACTTC
d_gene: TRBD1; j_gene: TRBJ2-7; abundance: NA; v_gene: TRBV27; CDR3aa: CASSSRQGSYEQYF; CDR3nt: TGTGCCAGCAGTTCACGACAGGGATCCTACGAGCAGTACTTC
d_gene: NA; j_gene: TRBJ1-1; abundance: NA; v_gene: TRBV19; CDR3aa: CASRGQATEAFF; CDR3nt: TGTGCCAGTAGAGGTCAGGCCACTGAAGCTTTCTTT
d_gene: NA; j_gene: TRBJ1-1; abundance: once; v_gene: TRBV27; CDR3aa: CASRYAGDTEAFF; CDR3nt: TGTGCCAGCAGGTACGCGGGGGACACTGAAGCTTTCTTT
d_gene: TRBD1; j_gene: TRBJ1-1; abundance: NA; v_gene: TRBV30; CDR3aa: CAWSTFPGQGEAFF; CDR3nt: TGTGCCTGGAGTACATTTCCGGGACAGGGGGAAGCTTTCTTT
d_gene: NA; j_gene: TRBJ2-7; abundance: NA; v_gene: TRBV7-7; CDR3aa: CASSPGSTVSYEQYF; CDR3nt: TGTGCCAGCAGCCCGGGATCGACGGTCTCCTACGAGCAGTACTTC
d_gene: TRBD1; j_gene: TRBJ1-2; abundance: NA; v_gene: TRBV19; CDR3aa: CASRTPTGGSHTF; CDR3nt: TGTGCCAGTAGAACGCCGACAGGGGGGAGCCACACCTTC
d_gene: NA; j_gene: TRBJ1-4; abundance: NA; v_gene: TRBV7-2; CDR3aa: CASSSGMNEKLFF; CDR3nt: TGTGCCAGCAGCTCCGGGATGAATGAAAAACTGTTTTTT
d_gene: NA; j_gene: TRBJ2-7; abundance: NA; v_gene: TRBV6-5; CDR3aa: CASRPRQSSYEQYF; CDR3nt: TGTGCCAGCAGACCCAGACAGAGCTCCTACGAGCAGTACTTC
d_gene: NA; j_gene: TRBJ2-1; abundance: NA; v_gene: TRBV25-1; CDR3aa: CATQFTGTPYNEQFF; CDR3nt: TGTGCCACCCAATTCACCGGGACACCCTACAATGAGCAGTTCTTC
d_gene: TRBD2; j_gene: TRBJ2-7; abundance: NA; v_gene: TRBV9; CDR3aa: CASSVGGTSGTYEQYF; CDR3nt: TGTGCCAGCAGCGTAGGCGGGACTAGCGGGACCTACGAGCAGTACTTC
d_gene: NA; j_gene: TRBJ2-6; abundance: once; v_gene: TRBV28; CDR3aa: CASSFTPSSGANVLTF; CDR3nt: TGTGCCAGCAGTTTCACCCCCAGCTCTGGGGCCAACGTCCTGACTTTC
d_gene: NA; j_gene: TRBJ2-1; abundance: NA; v_gene: TRBV2; CDR3aa: CASSEDIPPLRSSYNEQFF; CDR3nt: TGTGCCAGCAGTGAAGACATCCCCCCCCTTAGGAGCTCCTACAATGAGCAGTTCTTC
d_gene: NA; j_gene: TRBJ1-2; abundance: NA; v_gene: TRBV11-2; CDR3aa: CASSQSTGQGGYTF; CDR3nt: TGTGCCAGCAGCCAATCAACCGGGCAGGGGGGCTACACCTTC
d_gene: TRBD1; j_gene: TRBJ1-5; abundance: NA; v_gene: TRBV5-4; CDR3aa: CASSRTGEPQHF; CDR3nt: TGTGCCAGCAGCCGAACAGGGGAACCCCAGCATTTT
d_gene: TRBD2; j_gene: TRBJ2-2; abundance: NA; v_gene: TRBV10-3; CDR3aa: CAITAQAGGLSTGELFF; CDR3nt: TGTGCCATCACCGCCCAAGCGGGGGGGCTTAGCACCGGGGAGCTGTTTTTT
d_gene: TRBD1; j_gene: TRBJ2-3; abundance: NA; v_gene: TRBV5-1; CDR3aa: CASSDYDREQYF; CDR3nt: TGCGCCAGCAGCGACTACGACAGGGAGCAGTATTTT
d_gene: NA; j_gene: TRBJ2-3; abundance: NA; v_gene: TRBV30; CDR3aa: CAWTLGQGYTDTQYF; CDR3nt: TGTGCCTGGACTCTGGGGCAGGGCTACACAGATACGCAGTATTTT
d_gene: NA; j_gene: TRBJ1-4; abundance: NA; v_gene: TRBV19; CDR3aa: CASSNRGSSDEKLFF; CDR3nt: TGTGCCAGTAGTAATCGGGGGTCTAGCGATGAAAAACTGTTTTTT
d_gene: TRBD1; j_gene: TRBJ1-1; abundance: few; v_gene: TRBV16; CDR3aa: CASSQFPTGGMNTEAFF; CDR3nt: TGTGCCAGCAGCCAATTCCCGACAGGGGGCATGAACACTGAAGCTTTCTTT
d_gene: TRBD2; j_gene: TRBJ2-3; abundance: NA; v_gene: TRBV15; CDR3aa: CATSRVTAGEDTQYF; CDR3nt: TGTGCCACCAGCAGAGTTACAGCGGGAGAAGATACGCAGTATTTT
d_gene: TRBD2; j_gene: TRBJ2-5; abundance: once; v_gene: TRBV7-8; CDR3aa: CASSPRTSGGGLKTQYF; CDR3nt: TGTGCCAGCAGCCCCCGGACTAGCGGGGGGGGTTTGAAGACCCAGTACTTC
d_gene: NA; j_gene: TRBJ2-7; abundance: NA; v_gene: TRBV5-5; CDR3aa: CASSLEGGQAYEQYF; CDR3nt: TGTGCCAGCAGCTTGGAGGGCGGGCAGGCCTACGAGCAGTACTTC
d_gene: NA; j_gene: TRBJ2-5; abundance: once; v_gene: TRBV28; CDR3aa: CASSPRGGMEETQYF; CDR3nt: TGTGCCAGCAGTCCGAGAGGAGGGATGGAGGAGACCCAGTACTTC
d_gene: NA; j_gene: TRBJ2-7; abundance: NA; v_gene: TRBV6-5; CDR3aa: CASSEQGYEQYF; CDR3nt: TGTGCCAGCAGTGAGCAGGGGTACGAGCAGTACTTC
d_gene: NA; j_gene: TRBJ1-2; abundance: NA; v_gene: TRBV27; CDR3aa: CASSLFPVTNYGYTF; CDR3nt: TGTGCCAGCAGTTTATTTCCCGTAACTAACTATGGCTACACCTTC
d_gene: NA; j_gene: TRBJ2-7; abundance: NA; v_gene: TRBV14; CDR3aa: CASSQNKGTRGYEQYF; CDR3nt: TGTGCCAGCTCCCAAAATAAAGGGACAAGAGGCTACGAGCAGTACTTC
d_gene: NA; j_gene: TRBJ2-7; abundance: NA; v_gene: TRBV28; CDR3aa: CASLRDTNSYEQYF; CDR3nt: TGTGCCAGTCTCCGGGACACCAACTCCTACGAGCAGTACTTC
d_gene: TRBD1; j_gene: TRBJ1-5; abundance: NA; v_gene: TRBV28; CDR3aa: CASSFNRGQGQPQHF; CDR3nt: TGTGCCAGCAGTTTTAACAGGGGGCAAGGTCAGCCCCAGCATTTT
d_gene: NA; j_gene: TRBJ2-3; abundance: NA; v_gene: TRBV7-9; CDR3aa: CASSRSDTDTQYF; CDR3nt: TGTGCCAGCTCCAGGTCCGACACAGATACGCAGTATTTT
d_gene: TRBD2; j_gene: TRBJ2-7; abundance: NA; v_gene: TRBV4-3; CDR3aa: CASSQETPPSGSEQYF; CDR3nt: TGCGCCAGCAGCCAAGAGACCCCACCTAGCGGGAGCGAGCAGTACTTC
d_gene: NA; j_gene: TRBJ2-7; abundance: NA; v_gene: TRBV25-1; CDR3aa: CASRATGTFYEQYF; CDR3nt: TGTGCCAGTCGAGCAACAGGGACCTTCTACGAGCAGTACTTC
d_gene: TRBD1; j_gene: TRBJ2-3; abundance: NA; v_gene: TRBV6-5; CDR3aa: CASRRDRSTDTQYF; CDR3nt: TGTGCCAGCAGACGGGACAGGAGCACAGATACGCAGTATTTT